Listed here are 16 T cell receptor beta chains from one sample, sequenced in a study of blood T cell repertoires in COVID-19. Measured with immunoSEQ multiplex PCR; TCRdb has only the in-frame clones, and not every one. The sample has around 67,000 clones; approximately 84% are singletons. Input material: peripheral blood. The source is a man between 65 and 80 years old with acute or convalescent COVID-19.

This sequence joins TRBV6-5 and TRBJ1-5, with a possible D match to TRBD1 (6 bases). Deletions cut 4 bases from V and 1 base from J, with 11 bases between. The CDR3 consists of 15 residues. Germline V gene sequence: CDR1 MNHEY, CDR2 SVGAGI. The CDR3 DNA reads TGTGCCAGCAGTTCATCTGGGACAAGCAATCAGCCCCAGCATTTT. This encodes CASSSSGTSNQPQHF.

This chain connects TRBV18 to TRBJ1-1; D gene unclear. V lost 2 bases, J lost 9 bases, and 13 bases lay in between. Germline V lookup: CDR1 KGHSH, CDR2 LQKENI. This CDR3 is built from 13 residues. The chain's CDR3 is CASSPGITEKAFF. The CDR3 bases are TGTGCCAGCTCACCAGGCATTACAGAAAAAGCTTTCTTT.

CDR3 DNA sequence: TGTGCCAGCAGCTCCAACAGGGGGATAAATACGCAGTATTTT. Translation: CASSSNRGINTQYF. The chain recombines TRBV7-8 with TRBJ2-3, with 8 bases that match TRBD1. J was trimmed by 7 bases and V by 4 bases; bases with no gene match: 7. This CDR3 has 14 amino acids. Germline-derived CDR1 and CDR2 are SGHVS and FQNEAQ. Drawing the rest from reference TRBV7-8 and TRBJ2-3, the complete variable domain is GAGVSQSPRYKVAKRGQDVALRCDPISGHVSLFWYQQALGQGPEFLTYFQNEAQLDKSGLPSDRFFAERPEGSVSTLKIQRTQQEDSAVYLCASSSNRGINTQYFGPGTRLTVL.

The V call is TRBV6-5, the J call TRBJ1-1; 7 bases align to TRBD1. With V trimmed by 5 bases and J by 10 bases, 10 bases remained unmatched. This CDR3 contains 13 residues. Germline lookup yields CDR1 MNHEY and CDR2 SVGAGI. The CDR3 DNA follows: TGTGCCAGCAGTCCTATTCCAGGGGGTAGAGCTTTCTTT. Translating gives CASSPIPGGRAFF.

The genes are TRBV10-2 and TRBJ2-5; 10 nucleotides match TRBD1. Germline V gene sequence: CDR1 WSHSY, CDR2 SAAADI. V lost 5 bases to trimming and J lost 3 bases; unmatched junction nucleotides: 9. The CDR3 has 16 amino acids. This CDR3 is CASSHFGQGGEETQYF. For the CDR3, the DNA is TGCGCCAGCAGTCATTTCGGACAGGGGGGGGAAGAGACCCAGTACTTC.

The chain joins TRBV11-1 to TRBJ2-1; D is perhaps TRBD2 (6 bases). The CDR3 runs 14 residues. Germline V gene lookup returns CDR1 SGHAT and CDR2 FQDESV (reference sequence). The ends were cut back, 5 bases at V and 7 bases at J, with 15 bases in the middle. The CDR3 bases are TGTGCCAGCAGCGCCGCGGGGAATAAAAATGAGCAGTTCTTC. This sequence encodes CASSAAGNKNEQFF.

This clone came up a few times. J is TRBJ2-3 and V is TRBV24-1; the D is unclear. Per germline, CDR1 KGHDR and CDR2 SFDVKD. Trimming took 4 bases from V and 6 from J, leaving 10 bases between them. This CDR3 has 13 residues. This chain's CDR3 is CATSEGPWDTQYF. As DNA, the CDR3 is TGTGCCACCAGTGAGGGCCCGTGGGATACGCAGTATTTT.

This chain links TRBV7-9 with TRBJ2-2; TRBD1 matches at 7 bases. V shed 5 bases, J shed 6 bases, and the junction held 6 bases outside the gene matches. The V gene's germline CDR1 is SEHNR and CDR2 FQNEAQ (reference sequence). The CDR3 extends over 14 amino acids. CDR3 DNA sequence: TGTGCCAGCAGCGTGACAGGGAGCGCCGGGGAGCTGTTTTTT. Amino acid sequence: CASSVTGSAGELFF.

The chain joins TRBV6-5 to TRBJ1-3; the match to TRBD1 covers 8 bases. J gave up 3 bases and V 6 bases, and 7 bases lay outside the gene matches. This CDR3 comprises 15 residues. From germline, CDR1 is MNHEY and CDR2 SVGAGI. The CDR3 is CASSDRGIGGNTIYF. CDR3 DNA: TGTGCCAGCAGCGACAGGGGAATCGGTGGAAACACCATATATTTT.

In DNA, the CDR3 is TGTGCCATCAGGCCTATCTCTAGCGGTCATGTCACCGGGGAGCTGTTTTTT. It specifies CAIRPISSGHVTGELFF. The V gene is TRBV10-3, the J gene TRBJ2-2; 7 bases fit TRBD2. The CDR3 is 17 amino acids. Per germline, CDR1 ENHRY and CDR2 SYGVKD. The V gene end was trimmed by 6 bases and the J gene end by 4 bases; junction bases not matched to a gene: 14.

Turning to this clone: This specimen includes other DNA sequences encoding the same CDR3. The chain has TRBV19 and TRBJ2-5; a weak D match, TRBD1 (5 bases). Trimming removed 3 bases from V and 4 bases from J, with 12 bases in between. Germline V CDR1 and CDR2: LNHDA, SQIVND (reference sequence). The CDR3 spans 14 residues. The CDR3 protein is CASSIQGRGETQYF. DNA of the CDR3: TGTGCCAGTAGTATTCAGGGTAGGGGAGAGACCCAGTACTTC.

This sequence joins TRBV15 and TRBJ2-3, with 11 bases lining up with TRBD1. Trimming at V came to 3 bases and at J to 4 bases, leaving 6 bases not matched to a gene. This CDR3 comprises 16 residues. Germline V CDR1 and CDR2: LNHNV, YYDKDF (reference sequence). The CDR3 protein is CATSRGEGQGADTQYF. Here the CDR3 DNA reads TGTGCCACCAGCAGGGGGGAGGGACAGGGGGCAGATACGCAGTATTTT.

This clone is a singleton in its sample. V usage is TRBV27 and J usage is TRBJ1-5, with a possible D match to TRBD1 (5 bases). This CDR3 contains 15 residues. Trimming left V 2 bases short and J 3 bases short, with 11 bases between. CDR1 MNHEY and CDR2 SMNVEV come from the germline V gene (reference sequence). As DNA, the CDR3 is TGTGCCAGCAGTTTAGGAGGGGCAATCAATCAGCCCCAGCATTTT. It is translated as CASSLGGAINQPQHF.

The chain has TRBV19 and TRBJ2-7, with D tentatively TRBD2 (7 bases). The V end lost 3 bases, the J end lost 6 bases, and 15 bases lay between the germline ends. This CDR3 spans 14 amino acids. Looked up from germline, CDR1 is LNHDA and CDR2 is SQIVND (reference sequence). The CDR3, as DNA: TGTGCCAGTAGTATCTCGCGGGGAGGGGGCGAGCAGTACTTC. Its translation: CASSISRGGGEQYF.

The CDR3 region has the DNA TGTGCCAGCAGCACCCCGCGTGGGGAGGGCTACACCTTC. This encodes CASSTPRGEGYTF. V gene TRBV5-4 combines with J gene TRBJ1-2; D call uncertain. With 4 bases removed from V and 8 bases from J, the gap between germline ends came to 15 bases. The CDR3 has 13 residues. The germline V gene has CDR1 SGHNT and CDR2 YYREEE (reference sequence).

This chain links TRBV28 with TRBJ1-1, with unresolved D. The CDR3 has 15 amino acids. V lost 6 bases, J lost 10 bases, and 24 bases lay in between. Germline CDR1 and CDR2: MDHEN and SYDVKM. CDR3: CASSVGAGSFESAFF. The CDR3 DNA follows: TGTGCCAGCAGCGTGGGAGCCGGGTCCTTTGAGTCAGCTTTCTTT.